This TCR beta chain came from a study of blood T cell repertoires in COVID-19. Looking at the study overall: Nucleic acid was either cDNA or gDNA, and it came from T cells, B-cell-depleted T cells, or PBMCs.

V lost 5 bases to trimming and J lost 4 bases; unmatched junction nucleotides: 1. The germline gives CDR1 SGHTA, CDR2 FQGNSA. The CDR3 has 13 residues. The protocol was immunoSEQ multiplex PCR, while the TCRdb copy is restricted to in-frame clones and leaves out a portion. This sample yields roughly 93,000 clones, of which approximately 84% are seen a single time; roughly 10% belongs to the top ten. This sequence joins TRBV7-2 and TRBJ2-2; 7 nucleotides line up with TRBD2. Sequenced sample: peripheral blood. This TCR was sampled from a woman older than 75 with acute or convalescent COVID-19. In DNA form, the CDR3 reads TGTGCCAGCAGCGGGAGGGCCACCGGGGAGCTGTTTTTT. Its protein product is CASSGRATGELFF. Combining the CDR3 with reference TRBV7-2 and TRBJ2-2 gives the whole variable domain GAGVSQSPSNKVTEKGKDVELRCDPISGHTALYWYRQSLGQGLEFLIYFQGNSAPDKSGLPSDRFSAERTGGSVSTLTIQRTQQEDSAVYLCASSGRATGELFFGEGSRLTVL.